This T cell receptor (beta chain) was captured by sequencing in a study of T cell changes during pregnancy in multiple sclerosis. TCRdb keeps only in-frame clones here, not all; method: immunoSEQ multiplex PCR. Counted here are about 92,000 clones, 90% to 95% occurring once; the ten biggest clones make up about 4.5%. The V end was cut by 1 base, the J end by 5 bases, with 17 bases between. The CDR3 runs 16 residues. Germline V gene lookup returns CDR1 MGHDK and CDR2 SYGVNS. The source of this sequence is a female donor with multiple sclerosis, enrolled in a pregnancy study. The J gene is TRBJ2-5, the V gene TRBV25-1; possibly TRBD2 for D (7 bases). Sequenced here: peripheral blood, sampled in the first trimester of pregnancy. This CDR3 is CASSESVGGAGETQYF. DNA for the CDR3: TGTGCCAGCAGTGAATCGGTGGGGGGGGCCGGGGAGACCCAGTACTTC. The whole variable domain, remainder taken from reference TRBV25-1 and TRBJ2-5, is EADIYQTPRYLVIGTGKKITLECSQTMGHDKMYWYQQDPGMELHLIHYSYGVNSTEKGDLSSESTVSRIRTEHFPLTLESARPSHTSQYLCASSESVGGAGETQYFGPGTRLLVL.